This T cell receptor (beta chain) was observed in a study of blood T cell repertoires in COVID-19. Whole-study context: Some COVID-19 samples were acute and others convalescent; all came from the United States, Italy and Spain. The analysed material was cDNA or gDNA that came from T cells, B-cell-depleted T cells, or PBMCs.

This clone was found once. V trimming: 3 bases; J trimming: 4 bases; junction bases outside the gene matches: 6. This CDR3 has 14 amino acids. Germline CDR1 WNHNN, CDR2 SYGVQD (reference sequence). In the original processing: Cell counts per sample came from amplifying reference gene primers. Method: immunoSEQ multiplex PCR; TCRdb's copy keeps in-frame clones and lacks some. V and J calls plus clone size are reproduced from that table; the DNA served to infer D and trimming. This sample yields 75,000 to 90,000 clones, of which about 82% are seen a single time; 15% to 20% belongs to the top ten. What was sequenced was peripheral blood. The V gene is TRBV10-1, the J gene TRBJ2-7, with TRBD2 matching 7 bases. This sequence was found in an elderly man with active or convalescent COVID-19. The CDR3 reads CASSDTSALYEQYV. CDR3 nucleotides: TGCGCCAGCAGTGATACTAGCGCCCTTTACGAGCAGTACGTC.